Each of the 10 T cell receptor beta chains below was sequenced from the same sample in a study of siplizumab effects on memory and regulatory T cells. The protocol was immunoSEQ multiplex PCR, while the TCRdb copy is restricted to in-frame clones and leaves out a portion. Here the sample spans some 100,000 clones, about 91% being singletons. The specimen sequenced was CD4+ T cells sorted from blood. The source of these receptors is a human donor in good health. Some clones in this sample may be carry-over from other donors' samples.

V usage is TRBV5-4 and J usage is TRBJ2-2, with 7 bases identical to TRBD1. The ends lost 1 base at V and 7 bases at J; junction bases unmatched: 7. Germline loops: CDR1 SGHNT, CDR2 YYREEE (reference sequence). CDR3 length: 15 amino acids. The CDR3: CASSLQDRLGGELFF. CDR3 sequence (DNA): TGTGCCAGCAGCTTGCAGGACAGGTTGGGCGGGGAGCTGTTTTTT.

Here the CDR3 DNA reads TGTGCCAGCAGCAAAGAATACAGTAACCAAGAGACCCAGTACTTC. This gives the protein CASSKEYSNQETQYF. The chain has TRBV5-4 and TRBJ2-5; D uncertain. CDR3 length: 15 amino acids. The V end was cut by 4 bases, the J end by 0 bases, with 13 bases between. Germline assignment: CDR1 SGHNT and CDR2 YYREEE (reference sequence). Based on the CDR3 plus reference TRBV5-4 and TRBJ2-5, the full variable domain is ETGVTQSPTHLIKTRGQQVTLRCSSQSGHNTVSWYQQALGQGPQFIFQYYREEENGRGNFPPRFSGLQFPNYSSELNVNALELDDSALYLCASSKEYSNQETQYFGPGTRLLVL.

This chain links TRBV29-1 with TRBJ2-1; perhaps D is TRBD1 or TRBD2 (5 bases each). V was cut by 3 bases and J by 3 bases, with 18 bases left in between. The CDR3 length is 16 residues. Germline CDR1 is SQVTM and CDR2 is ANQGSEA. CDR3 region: CSVEGSRFGGYNEQFF. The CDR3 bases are TGCAGCGTTGAGGGTTCTCGGTTTGGGGGCTACAATGAGCAGTTCTTC.

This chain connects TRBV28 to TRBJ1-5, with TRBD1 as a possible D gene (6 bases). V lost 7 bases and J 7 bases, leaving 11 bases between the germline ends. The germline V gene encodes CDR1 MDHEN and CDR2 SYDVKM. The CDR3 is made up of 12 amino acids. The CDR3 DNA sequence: TGTGCCAGCAAGCAGGGGTCCCAGCCCCAGCATTTT. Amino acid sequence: CASKQGSQPQHF.

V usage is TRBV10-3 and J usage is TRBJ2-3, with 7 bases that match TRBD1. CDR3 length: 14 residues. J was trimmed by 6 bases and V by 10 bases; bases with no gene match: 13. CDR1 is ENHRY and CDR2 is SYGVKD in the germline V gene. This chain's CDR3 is CATGTAGVLDTQYF. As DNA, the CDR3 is TGTGCCACTGGGACAGCTGGGGTCCTGGATACGCAGTATTTT.

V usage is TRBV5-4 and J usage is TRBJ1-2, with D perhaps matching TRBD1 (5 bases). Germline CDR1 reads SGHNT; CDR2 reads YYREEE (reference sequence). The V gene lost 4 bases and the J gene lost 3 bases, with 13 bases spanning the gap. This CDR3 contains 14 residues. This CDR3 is CASSPPGGYYGYTF. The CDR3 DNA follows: TGTGCCAGCAGCCCGCCGGGGGGGTACTATGGCTACACCTTC.

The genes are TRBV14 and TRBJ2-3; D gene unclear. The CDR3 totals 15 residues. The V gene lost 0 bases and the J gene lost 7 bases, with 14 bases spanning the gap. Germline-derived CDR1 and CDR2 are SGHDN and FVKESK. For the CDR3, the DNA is TGTGCCAGCAGCCAAGACCTGAAGGTACAAAATACGCAGTATTTT. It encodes CASSQDLKVQNTQYF.

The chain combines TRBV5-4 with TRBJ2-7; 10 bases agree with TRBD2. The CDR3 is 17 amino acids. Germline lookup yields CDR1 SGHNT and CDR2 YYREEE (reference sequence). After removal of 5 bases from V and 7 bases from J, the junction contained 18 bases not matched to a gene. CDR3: CASRISSGSRLPGEQYF. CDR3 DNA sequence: TGTGCCAGCAGAATATCTAGCGGGAGTCGCCTCCCGGGGGAGCAGTACTTC.

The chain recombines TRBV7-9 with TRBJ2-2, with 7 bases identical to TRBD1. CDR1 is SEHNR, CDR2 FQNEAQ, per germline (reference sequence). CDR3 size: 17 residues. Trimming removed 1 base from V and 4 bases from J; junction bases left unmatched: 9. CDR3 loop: CASSLERGRIFTGELFF. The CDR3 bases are TGTGCCAGCAGCTTAGAAAGGGGGCGGATTTTCACCGGGGAGCTGTTTTTT.

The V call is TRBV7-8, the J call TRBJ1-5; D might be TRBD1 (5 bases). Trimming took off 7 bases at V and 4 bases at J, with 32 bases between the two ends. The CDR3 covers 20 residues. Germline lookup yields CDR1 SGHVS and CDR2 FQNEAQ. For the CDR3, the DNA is TGTGCCAGCACAACATTCTCTTCCTTCCAGGGAAAAGAGAAGAATCAGCCCCAGCATTTT. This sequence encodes CASTTFSSFQGKEKNQPQHF. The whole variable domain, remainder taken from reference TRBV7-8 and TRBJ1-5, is GAGVSQSPRYKVAKRGQDVALRCDPISGHVSLFWYQQALGQGPEFLTYFQNEAQLDKSGLPSDRFFAERPEGSVSTLKIQRTQQEDSAVYLCASTTFSSFQGKEKNQPQHFGDGTRLSIL.